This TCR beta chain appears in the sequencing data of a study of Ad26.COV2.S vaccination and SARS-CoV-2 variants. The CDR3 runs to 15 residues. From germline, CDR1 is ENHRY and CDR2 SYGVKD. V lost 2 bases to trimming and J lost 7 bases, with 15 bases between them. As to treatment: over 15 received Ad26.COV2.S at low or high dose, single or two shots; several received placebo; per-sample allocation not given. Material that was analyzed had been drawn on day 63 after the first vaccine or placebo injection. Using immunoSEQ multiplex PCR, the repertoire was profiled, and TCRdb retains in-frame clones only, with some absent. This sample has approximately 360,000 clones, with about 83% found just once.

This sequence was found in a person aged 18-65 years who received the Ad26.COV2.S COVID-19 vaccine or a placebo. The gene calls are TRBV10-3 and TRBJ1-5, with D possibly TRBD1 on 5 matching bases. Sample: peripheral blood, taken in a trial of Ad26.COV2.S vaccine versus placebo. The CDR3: CAISEVGGAEQPQHF. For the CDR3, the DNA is TGTGCCATCAGTGAGGTAGGAGGGGCAGAGCAGCCCCAGCATTTT.